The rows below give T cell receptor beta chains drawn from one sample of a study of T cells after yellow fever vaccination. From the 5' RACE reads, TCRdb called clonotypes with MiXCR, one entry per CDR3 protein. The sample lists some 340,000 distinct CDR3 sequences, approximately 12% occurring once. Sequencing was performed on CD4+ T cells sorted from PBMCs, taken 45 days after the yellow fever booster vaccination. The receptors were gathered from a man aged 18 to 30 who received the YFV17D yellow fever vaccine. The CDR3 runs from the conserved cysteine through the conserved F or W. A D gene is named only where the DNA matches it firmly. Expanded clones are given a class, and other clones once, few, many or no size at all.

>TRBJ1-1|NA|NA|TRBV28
TGTGCCAGCAGTTTCCTCCTCCGTAAGGTTCCACATGCTTTCTTT
CASSFLLRKVPHAFF
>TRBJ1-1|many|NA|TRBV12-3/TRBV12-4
TGTGCCGCAAGGACTCAGGGGTACACTGAAGCTTTCTTT
CAARTQGYTEAFF
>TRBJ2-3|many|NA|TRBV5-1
TGCGCCAGCAGCTTGGGCGGGGCCCCCACAGATACGCAGTATTTT
CASSLGGAPTDTQYF
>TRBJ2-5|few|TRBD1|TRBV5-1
TGCGCCAGCAGCGGAGGACAGGGGGGAGAGACCCAGTACTTC
CASSGGQGGETQYF
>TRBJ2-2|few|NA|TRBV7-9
TGTGCCAGCAGCTTATCCCATCCGACCGGGGAGCTGTTTTTT
CASSLSHPTGELFF
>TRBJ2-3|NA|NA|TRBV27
TGTGCCAGCAGTTTCAGGGACACAGATACGCAGTATTTT
CASSFRDTDTQYF
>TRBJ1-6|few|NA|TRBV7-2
TGTGCCAGCAGCTTAGGGCAGACCCGAGGCTCCTATAATTCACCCCTCCACTTT
CASSLGQTRGSYNSPLHF
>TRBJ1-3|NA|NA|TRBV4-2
TGTGCCAGCAGCCAAGAGTCAGGGGCCGTCGGCACCATATATTTT
CASSQESGAVGTIYF
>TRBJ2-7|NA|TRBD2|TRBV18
TGTGCCAGCTCACCTGACTTTAGCGGGGGGGCAGGAGAGCAGTACTTC
CASSPDFSGGAGEQYF
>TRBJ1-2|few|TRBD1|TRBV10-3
TGTGCCATCAGCGAAAACCTCAGGGGGTCCGGCGGCTACACCTTC
CAISENLRGSGGYTF
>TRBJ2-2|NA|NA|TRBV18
TGTGCCAGCTCACCCCCCGCAGGGACCGGGGAGCTGTTTTTT
CASSPPAGTGELFF
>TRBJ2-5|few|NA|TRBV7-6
TGTGCCAGCAGCGCTCGCTGGGAGACCCAGTACTTC
CASSARWETQYF
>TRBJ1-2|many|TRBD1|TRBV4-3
TGCGCCAGCAGACTCTCGACCGCGGGACAGATCTATGGCTACACCTTC
CASRLSTAGQIYGYTF
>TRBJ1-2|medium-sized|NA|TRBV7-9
TGTGCCAGCAGCGAACAAGTTTATGGCTACACCTTC
CASSEQVYGYTF
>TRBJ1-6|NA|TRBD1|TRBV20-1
TGCAGTGCCCAGGGGGGCAGGGCCCTTTATTCACCCCTCCACTTT
CSAQGGRALYSPLHF
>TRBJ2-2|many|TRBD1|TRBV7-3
TGTGCCAGCAGCTTCGCCGGGACAGGGGGAAACGGGGAGCTGTTTTTT
CASSFAGTGGNGELFF
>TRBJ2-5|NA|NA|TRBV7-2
TGTGCCAGCAGCTTAATGGGCGCCGGTGGAGAGACCCAGTACTTC
CASSLMGAGGETQYF
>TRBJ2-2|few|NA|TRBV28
TGTGCCAGCAGTTTCGTCTCCGGAGCGTCCGGGGAGCTGTTTTTT
CASSFVSGASGELFF
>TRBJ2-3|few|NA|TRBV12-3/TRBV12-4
TGTGCCAGCAGTTCCCCGGGGGACTACAGGGCGCAGTATTTT
CASSSPGDYRAQYF
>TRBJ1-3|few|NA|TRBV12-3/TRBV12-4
TGTGCCAGCAGGCCGGGAGGTGGAAACACCATATATTTT
CASRPGGGNTIYF
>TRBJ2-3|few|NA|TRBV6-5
TGTGCCAGCAGGAGGACCCACCCAAGGGGGACAGATACGCAGTATTTT
CASRRTHPRGTDTQYF
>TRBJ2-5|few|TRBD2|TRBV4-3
TGCGCCAGCAGCAGGGACTTCCTGGGGACTAGCGGGCAAGAGACCCAGTACTTC
CASSRDFLGTSGQETQYF
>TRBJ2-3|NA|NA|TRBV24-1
TGTGCCACCAGTGATCCCGGGCGGTCTAGCACAGATACGCAGTATTTT
CATSDPGRSSTDTQYF
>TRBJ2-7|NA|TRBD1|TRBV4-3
TGCGCCAGCAGCCAAGGAAGGGACAGCCCCTACGAGCAGTACTTC
CASSQGRDSPYEQYF
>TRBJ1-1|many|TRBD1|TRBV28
TGTGCCAGCAGTAATGGTGCAGGGGGTTGGACTGAAGCTTTCTTT
CASSNGAGGWTEAFF
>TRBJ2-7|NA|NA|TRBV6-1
TGTGCCAGCTGGCAGAGTGCATCCTACGAGCAGTACTTC
CASWQSASYEQYF
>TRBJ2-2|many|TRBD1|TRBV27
TGTGCCAGCAGCAGACAGGGTTCCACCGGGGAGCTGTTTTTT
CASSRQGSTGELFF
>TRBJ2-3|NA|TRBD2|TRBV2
TGTGCCAGCCGTAAGACTAGCGAAGGTACAGATACGCAGTATTTT
CASRKTSEGTDTQYF
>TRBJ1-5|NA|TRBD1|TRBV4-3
TGCGCCAGCGGGTGGACAGGGACGGCACAGCCCCAGCATTTT
CASGWTGTAQPQHF
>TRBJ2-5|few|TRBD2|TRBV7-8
TGTGCCAGCAGCGAACTGCGGACTAGCGGGGTTGAGACCCAGTACTTC
CASSELRTSGVETQYF
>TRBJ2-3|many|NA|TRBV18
TGTGCCAGCTCACCAGGGTCGACAGATACGCAGTATTTT
CASSPGSTDTQYF
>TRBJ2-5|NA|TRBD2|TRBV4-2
TGTGCCAGCAGCCAACGGCCAACTTGCGGGGGGGCCGGGGGGAAAACCCAGTACTTC
CASSQRPTCGGAGGKTQYF
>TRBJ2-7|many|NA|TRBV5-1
TGCGCCAGCAGCTTGGATGGCCAGTTCTCCTACGAGCAGTACTTC
CASSLDGQFSYEQYF
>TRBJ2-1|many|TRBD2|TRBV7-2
TGTGCCAGCAGCTGGGAGGGGAGGAATGAGCAGTTCTTC
CASSWEGRNEQFF
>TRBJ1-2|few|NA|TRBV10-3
TGTGCCATCAGTGAGAGAGACTATGGCTACACCTTC
CAISERDYGYTF
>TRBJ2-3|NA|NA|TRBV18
TGTGCCAGCTCACCATTTCGGGAAAGCACAGATACGCAGTATTTT
CASSPFRESTDTQYF
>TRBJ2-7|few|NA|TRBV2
TGTGCCAGCAGTCTCGGGACTTCCGTCGAGCAGTACTTC
CASSLGTSVEQYF
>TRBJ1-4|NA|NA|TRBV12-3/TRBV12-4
TGTGCCAGCAGCTTGACCTCGAAACTGTTTTTT
CASSLTSKLFF
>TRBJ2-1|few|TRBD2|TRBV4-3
TGCGCCAGCAGCCAAAGCCCCGAGACTAGCGGGGGGTACAATGAGCAGTTCTTC
CASSQSPETSGGYNEQFF
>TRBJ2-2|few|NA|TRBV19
TGTGCCAGTAGTATCGCCGGACTGAACACCGGGGAGCTGTTTTTT
CASSIAGLNTGELFF
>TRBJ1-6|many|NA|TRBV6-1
TGTGCCAGCAGTGAAGCCCAAAATTCACCCCTCCACTTT
CASSEAQNSPLHF
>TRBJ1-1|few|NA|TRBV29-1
TGCAGCGTTGCGGTTATGGACACTGAAGCTTTCTTT
CSVAVMDTEAFF